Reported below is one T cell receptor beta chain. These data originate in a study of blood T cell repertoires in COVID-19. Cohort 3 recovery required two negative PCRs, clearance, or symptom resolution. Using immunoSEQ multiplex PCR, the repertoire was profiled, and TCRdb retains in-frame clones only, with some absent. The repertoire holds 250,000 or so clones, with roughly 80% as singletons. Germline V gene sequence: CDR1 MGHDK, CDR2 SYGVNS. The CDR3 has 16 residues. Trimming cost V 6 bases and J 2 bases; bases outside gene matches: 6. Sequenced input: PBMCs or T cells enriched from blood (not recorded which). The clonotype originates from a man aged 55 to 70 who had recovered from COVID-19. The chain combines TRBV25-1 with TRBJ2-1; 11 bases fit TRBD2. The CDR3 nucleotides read TGTGCCAGCAGGGATAGCGGGGGGGAAACCTACAATGAGCAGTTCTTC. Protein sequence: CASRDSGGETYNEQFF.